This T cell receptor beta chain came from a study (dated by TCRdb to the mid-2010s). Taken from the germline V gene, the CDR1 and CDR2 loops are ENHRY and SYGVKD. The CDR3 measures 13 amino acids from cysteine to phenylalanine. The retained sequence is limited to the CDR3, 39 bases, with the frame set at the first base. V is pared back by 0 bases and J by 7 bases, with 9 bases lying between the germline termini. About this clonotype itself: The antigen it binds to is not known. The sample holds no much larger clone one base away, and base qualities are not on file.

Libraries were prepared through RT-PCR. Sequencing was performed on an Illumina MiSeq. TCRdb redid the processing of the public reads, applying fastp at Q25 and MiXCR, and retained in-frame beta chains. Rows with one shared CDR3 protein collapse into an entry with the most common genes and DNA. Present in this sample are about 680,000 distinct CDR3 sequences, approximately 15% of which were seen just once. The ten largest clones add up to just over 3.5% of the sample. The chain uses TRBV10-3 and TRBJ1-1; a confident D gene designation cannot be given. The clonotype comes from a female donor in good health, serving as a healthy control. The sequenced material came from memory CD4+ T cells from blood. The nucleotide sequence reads TGTGCCATCAGTGAGTCGACCGGTATTGAAGCTTTCTTT. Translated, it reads CAISESTGIEAFF.